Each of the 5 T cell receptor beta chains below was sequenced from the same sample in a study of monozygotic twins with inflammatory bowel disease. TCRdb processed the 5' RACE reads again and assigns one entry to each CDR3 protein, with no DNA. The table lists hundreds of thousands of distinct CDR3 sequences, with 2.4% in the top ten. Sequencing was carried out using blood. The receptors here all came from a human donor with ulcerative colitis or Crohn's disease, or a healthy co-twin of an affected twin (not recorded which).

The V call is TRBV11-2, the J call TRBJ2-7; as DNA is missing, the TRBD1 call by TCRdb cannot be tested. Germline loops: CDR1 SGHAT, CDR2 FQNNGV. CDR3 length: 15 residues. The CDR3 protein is CASSPSGQTTYEQYF.

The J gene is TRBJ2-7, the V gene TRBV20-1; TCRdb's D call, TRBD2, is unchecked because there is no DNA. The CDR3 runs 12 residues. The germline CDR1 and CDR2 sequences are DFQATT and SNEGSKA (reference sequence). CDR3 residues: CSALVGYYEQYF.

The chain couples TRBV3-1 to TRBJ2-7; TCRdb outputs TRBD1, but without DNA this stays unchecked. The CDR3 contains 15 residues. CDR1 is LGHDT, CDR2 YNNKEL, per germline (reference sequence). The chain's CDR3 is CASKSEAGPLYEQYF.

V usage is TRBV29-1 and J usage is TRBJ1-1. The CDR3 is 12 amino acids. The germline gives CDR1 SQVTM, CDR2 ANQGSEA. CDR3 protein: CSVQGLYTEAFF.

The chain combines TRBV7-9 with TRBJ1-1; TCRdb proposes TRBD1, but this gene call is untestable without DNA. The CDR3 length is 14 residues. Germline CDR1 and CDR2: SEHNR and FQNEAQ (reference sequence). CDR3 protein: CASSLADGGTEAFF.